The 2 T cell receptor beta chains below were found in one sample sequenced in a study of shared T cell receptors in the human thymus (dated by TCRdb to the early 2020s). The library was produced with the immunoSEQ multiplex PCR assay. TCRdb provides this immuneACCESS table in a form limited to in-frame rearrangements. Some clones are lacking; in checked studies, under half of them reflect an unresolved V gene, and why the rest are absent is not known. This sample is represented by 55,000 to 75,000 clones; about 95% of them were singletons. The ten largest clonotypes hold approximately 0.035% of the sample. Sequenced input: thymocytes. The receptors come from a human donor.

The chain recombines TRBV10-3 with TRBJ2-5, with D perhaps matching TRBD2 (5 bases). CDR3 size: 11 residues. The ends were cut back, 11 bases at V and 1 base at J, with 8 bases in the middle. Looked up from germline, CDR1 is ENHRY and CDR2 is SYGVKD. This chain's CDR3 is CASGIQETQYF. CDR3 nucleotide sequence: TGTGCCTCGGGAATCCAAGAGACCCAGTACTTC.

The V gene is TRBV7-2, the J gene TRBJ1-1, with a tentative D call TRBD1 (6 bases). This CDR3 has 12 residues. Germline CDR1 SGHTA, CDR2 FQGNSA. Trimming pared 1 base from V and 11 bases from J, leaving 11 bases between. DNA of the CDR3: TGTGCCAGCAGCTTAGATGGGGGGCGGGCTTTCTTT. It codes for CASSLDGGRAFF.